The rows below give T cell receptor beta chains drawn from one sample of a study of regulatory T cells in long-lasting Graves disease. TCRdb itself ran the multiplex PCR reads through MiXCR, one entry per CDR3 protein. The sample carries about 340,000 distinct CDR3 sequences, 15% to 20% recorded once. Material: peripheral blood mononuclear cells (PBMCs), obtained when the disease was refractory, from a patient treated with antithyroid drugs. The receptors shown here come from a female donor with Graves disease. CDR3s leave out the opening cysteine and the closing phenylalanine or tryptophan.

V	J	CDR3
TRBV2	TRBJ2-1	ASSVAGRDYNEQF
TRBV18	TRBJ1-3	ASSPRISGNTIY
TRBV12-3/TRBV12-4	TRBJ2-1	ASSLWGRTASYNEQF
TRBV10-3	TRBJ1-4	AIRPGQVTNEKLF
TRBV10-3	TRBJ1-5	ASGKGNSNQPQH
TRBV5-1	TRBJ2-2	ASSQTQRELVRTGELF
TRBV24-1	TRBJ2-5	ATSDRTSGAHETQY
TRBV11-2	TRBJ2-5	ASSFFGKETQY
TRBV28	TRBJ1-2	ASSTAGDPT
TRBV20-1	TRBJ1-6	SARVGGQVYLNSPLH
TRBV5-1	TRBJ1-2	ASRRAGLDGYT
TRBV20-1	TRBJ2-7	SAMETGQGSGRATYEQY
TRBV30	TRBJ2-6	AWSVRWRSSGANVLT